This paragraph reports one TCR beta chain. The antigen remains undetermined. The record originates from a study of TIL therapy for anti-PD-1-resistant metastatic lung cancer. Points from the study as a whole: Many TIL product clones were absent from baseline tumor, suggesting clonal contraction.

Trimming shortened V by 2 bases and J by 4 bases, and 14 bases separated the two germline ends. This CDR3 is built from 16 residues. Per the germline V gene, CDR1 is MNHNS and CDR2 is SASEGT. The libraries were made with immunoSEQ v3. Profiling relied on immunoSEQ multiplex PCR, and the TCRdb table lists in-frame clones only, not all of them. Of 45,000 to 50,000 clones listed, less than 75% are singletons. Time point described: pre-treatment sample, taken before nivolumab and TIL therapy. Most excised metastases sampled were pleural nodules or supraclavicular lymph nodes. Progressing patients received lymphodepletion, expanded TIL infusion and IL-2.

This chain links TRBV6-1 with TRBJ2-2; D remains unclear. This TCR was sampled from a person aged 25 to 85 with non-small cell lung cancer. This specimen consisted of tumor tissue, obtained at baseline. The CDR3 region has the DNA TGTGCCAGCAGTGAAAGTGTCGCAGGTAGCACCGGGGAGCTGTTTTTT. It specifies CASSESVAGSTGELFF.